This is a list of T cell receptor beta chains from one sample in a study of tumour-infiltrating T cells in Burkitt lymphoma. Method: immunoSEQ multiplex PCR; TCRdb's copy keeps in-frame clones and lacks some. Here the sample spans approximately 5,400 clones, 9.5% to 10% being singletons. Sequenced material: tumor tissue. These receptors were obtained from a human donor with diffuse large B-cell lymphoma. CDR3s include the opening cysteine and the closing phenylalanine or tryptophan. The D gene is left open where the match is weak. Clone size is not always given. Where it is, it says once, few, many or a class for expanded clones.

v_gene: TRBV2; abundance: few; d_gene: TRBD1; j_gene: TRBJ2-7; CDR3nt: TGTGCCAGCAGCAGGGGGCGAGAAGGCGAGCAGTACTTC; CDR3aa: CASSRGREGEQYF
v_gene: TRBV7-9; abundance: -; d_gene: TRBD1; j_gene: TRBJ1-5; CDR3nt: TGTGCCAGCAGCTATGGACAGGGCAATCAGCCCCAGCATTTT; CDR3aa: CASSYGQGNQPQHF
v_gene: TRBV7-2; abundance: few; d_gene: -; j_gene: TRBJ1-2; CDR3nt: TGTGCCAGCAGCTTAGCGTGGGGGGGGAGATACACCTTC; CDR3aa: CASSLAWGGRYTF
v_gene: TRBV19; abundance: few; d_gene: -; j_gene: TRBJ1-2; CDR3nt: TGTGCCAGCCTCGTCGGGAGGAACTATGGCTACACCTTC; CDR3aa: CASLVGRNYGYTF
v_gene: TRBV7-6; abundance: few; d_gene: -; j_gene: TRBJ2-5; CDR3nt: TGTGCCAGCAGCGAATGGACGGGGCAAGAGACCCAGTACTTC; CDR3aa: CASSEWTGQETQYF
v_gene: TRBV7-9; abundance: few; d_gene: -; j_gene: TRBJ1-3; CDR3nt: TGTGCCAGCAGCCGTTATGACCTTGGAAACACCATATATTTT; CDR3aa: CASSRYDLGNTIYF
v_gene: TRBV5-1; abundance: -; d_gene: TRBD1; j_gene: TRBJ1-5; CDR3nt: TGCGCCAGCAGCCGGGACAGGGGAGACGGACAGCCCCAGCATTTT; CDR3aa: CASSRDRGDGQPQHF
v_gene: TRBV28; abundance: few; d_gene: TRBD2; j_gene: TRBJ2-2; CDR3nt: TGTGCCAGCAGTTCAGCGGGGGGCGGGGCCGGGGAGCTGTTTTTT; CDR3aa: CASSSAGGGAGELFF
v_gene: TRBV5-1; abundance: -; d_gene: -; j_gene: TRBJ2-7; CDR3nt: TGCGCCAGCAGAACCGAGACAGGAACCTACGAGCAGTACTTC; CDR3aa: CASRTETGTYEQYF
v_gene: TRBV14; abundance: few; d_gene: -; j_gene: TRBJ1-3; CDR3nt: TGTGCCAGTTCGACAGTCTCTGGAAACACCATATATTTT; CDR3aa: CASSTVSGNTIYF
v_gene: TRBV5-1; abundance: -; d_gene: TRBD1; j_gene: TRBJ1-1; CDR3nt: TGCGCCAGCAGCCTGGGACAGGGAAGGACTGAAGCTTTCTTT; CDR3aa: CASSLGQGRTEAFF
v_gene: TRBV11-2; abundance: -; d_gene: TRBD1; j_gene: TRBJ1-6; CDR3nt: TGTGCCAGCAGCTCCGGGACAGGGGGTTCTTATAATTCACCCCTCCACTTT; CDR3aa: CASSSGTGGSYNSPLHF
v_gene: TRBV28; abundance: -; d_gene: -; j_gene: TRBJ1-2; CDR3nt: TGTGCCAGCAGTCCTGGGGCATATGGCTACACCTTC; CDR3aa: CASSPGAYGYTF
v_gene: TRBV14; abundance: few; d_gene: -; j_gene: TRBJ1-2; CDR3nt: TGTGCCAGCAGCCATTTGCACAGGAACTATGGCTACACCTTC; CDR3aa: CASSHLHRNYGYTF
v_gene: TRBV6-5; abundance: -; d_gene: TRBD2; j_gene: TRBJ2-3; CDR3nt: TGTGCCAGCAGACGACTAGCGGGGGGGGAAGATACGCAGTATTTT; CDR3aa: CASRRLAGGEDTQYF
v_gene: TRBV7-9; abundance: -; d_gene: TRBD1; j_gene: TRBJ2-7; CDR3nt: TGTGCCAGCAGTACCGGACAGGGGAGAAACCTCTACGAGCAGTACTTC; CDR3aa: CASSTGQGRNLYEQYF
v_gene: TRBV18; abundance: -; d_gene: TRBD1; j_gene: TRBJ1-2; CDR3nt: TGTGCCAGCTCACCCGGACAGGGCTTGAACTATGGCTACACCTTC; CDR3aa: CASSPGQGLNYGYTF
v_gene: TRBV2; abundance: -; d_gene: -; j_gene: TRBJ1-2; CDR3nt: TGTGCCAGCAGTGTGACCAAGGGTAACTATGGCTACACCTTC; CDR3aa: CASSVTKGNYGYTF
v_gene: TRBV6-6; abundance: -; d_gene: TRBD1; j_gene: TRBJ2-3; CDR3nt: TGTGCCAGCAGTTTGACAGGGAACCCCACAGATACGCAGTATTTT; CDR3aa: CASSLTGNPTDTQYF
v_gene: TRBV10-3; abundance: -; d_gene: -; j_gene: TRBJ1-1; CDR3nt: TGTGCCGCCTCGGGGGTTTCGAACACTGAAGCTTTCTTT; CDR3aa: CAASGVSNTEAFF
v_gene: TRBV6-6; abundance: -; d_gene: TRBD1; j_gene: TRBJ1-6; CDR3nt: TGTGCCAGCAGTTCCTCGACAGGGAGGGATTCACCCCTCCACTTT; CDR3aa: CASSSSTGRDSPLHF
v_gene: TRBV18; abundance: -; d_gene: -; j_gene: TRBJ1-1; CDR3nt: TGTGCCAGCTCACCGGAGGGATGGGGCCCTGAAGCTTTCTTT; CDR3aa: CASSPEGWGPEAFF
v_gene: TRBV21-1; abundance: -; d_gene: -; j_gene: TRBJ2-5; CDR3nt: TGTGCCAGCAGCAGGACAGGGGAGATCCAAGAGACCCAGTACTTC; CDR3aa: CASSRTGEIQETQYF
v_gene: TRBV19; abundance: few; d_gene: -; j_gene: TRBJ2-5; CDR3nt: TGTGCCAGTAGTATCGCGACCAGGGGGACCCAGTACTTC; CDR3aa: CASSIATRGTQYF
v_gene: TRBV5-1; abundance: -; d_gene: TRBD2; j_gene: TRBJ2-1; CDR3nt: TGCGCCAGCAGCTCGCCGACTAGCGCGTCCTCCTACAATGAGCAGTTCTTC; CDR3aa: CASSSPTSASSYNEQFF
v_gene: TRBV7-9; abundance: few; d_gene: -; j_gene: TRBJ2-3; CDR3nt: TGTGCCAGCAGCTTAGTGCAGTTAAGCACAGATACGCAGTATTTT; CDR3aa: CASSLVQLSTDTQYF
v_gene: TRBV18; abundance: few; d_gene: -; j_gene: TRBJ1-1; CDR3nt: TGTGCCAGCTCATCAGGAGGCAGGGGATCCACTGAAGCTTTCTTT; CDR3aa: CASSSGGRGSTEAFF
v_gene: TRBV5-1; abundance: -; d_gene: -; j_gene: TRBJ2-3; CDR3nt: TGCGCCAGCAGTTTGGGAGTGGTGGTCCACGCATCCACAGATACGCAGTATTTT; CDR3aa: CASSLGVVVHASTDTQYF
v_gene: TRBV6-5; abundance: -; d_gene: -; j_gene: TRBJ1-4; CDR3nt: TGTGCCAGCAGAGACAGCTTTGCAACTAATGAAAAACTGTTTTTT; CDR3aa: CASRDSFATNEKLFF
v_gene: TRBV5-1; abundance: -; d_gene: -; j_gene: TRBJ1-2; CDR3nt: TGCGCCAGCAGCTTGGTGGCAGGGGTAGGCTACACCTTC; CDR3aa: CASSLVAGVGYTF
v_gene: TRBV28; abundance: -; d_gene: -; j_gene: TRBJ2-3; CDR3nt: TGTGCCAGCAGTTATCCCGGGGTCGGGGATACGCAGTATTTT; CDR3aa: CASSYPGVGDTQYF
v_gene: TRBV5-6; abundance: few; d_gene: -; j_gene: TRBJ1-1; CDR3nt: TGTGCCAGCAGCTTGGCCCGGGGAATGAACACTGAAGCTTTCTTT; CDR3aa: CASSLARGMNTEAFF